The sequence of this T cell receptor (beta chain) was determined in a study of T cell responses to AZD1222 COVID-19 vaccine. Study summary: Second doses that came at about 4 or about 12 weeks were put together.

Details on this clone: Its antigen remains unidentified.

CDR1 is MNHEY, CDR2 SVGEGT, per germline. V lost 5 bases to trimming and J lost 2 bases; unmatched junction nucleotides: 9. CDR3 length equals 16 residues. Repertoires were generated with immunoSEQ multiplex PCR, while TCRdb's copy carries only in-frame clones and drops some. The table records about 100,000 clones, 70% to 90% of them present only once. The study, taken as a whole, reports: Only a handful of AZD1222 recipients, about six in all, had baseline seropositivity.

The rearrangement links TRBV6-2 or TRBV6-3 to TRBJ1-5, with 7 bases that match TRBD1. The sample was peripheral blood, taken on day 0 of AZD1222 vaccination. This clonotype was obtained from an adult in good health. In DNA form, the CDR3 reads TGTGCCAGCAGTACCCCCCACAGGGGTGGCAATCAGCCCCAGCATTTT. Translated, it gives CASSTPHRGGNQPQHF.